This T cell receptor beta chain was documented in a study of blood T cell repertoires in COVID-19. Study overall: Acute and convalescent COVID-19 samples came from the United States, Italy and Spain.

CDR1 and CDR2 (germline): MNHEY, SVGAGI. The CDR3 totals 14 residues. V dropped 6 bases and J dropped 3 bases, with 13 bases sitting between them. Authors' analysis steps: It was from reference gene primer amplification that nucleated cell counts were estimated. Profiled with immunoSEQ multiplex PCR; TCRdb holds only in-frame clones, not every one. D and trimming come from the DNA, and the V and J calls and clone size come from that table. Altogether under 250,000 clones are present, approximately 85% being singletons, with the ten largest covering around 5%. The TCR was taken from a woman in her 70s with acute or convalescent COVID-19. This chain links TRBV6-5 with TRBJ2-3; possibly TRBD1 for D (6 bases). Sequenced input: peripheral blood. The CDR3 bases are TGTGCCAGCAGCAACCCGGGACATACAGATACGCAGTATTTT. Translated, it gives CASSNPGHTDTQYF.